This TCR beta chain is from a study of blood T cell repertoires in COVID-19. Repertoires were generated with immunoSEQ multiplex PCR, while TCRdb's copy carries only in-frame clones and drops some. The sample shows about 270,000 clones, 75% to 90% of them seen only once. Adults between roughly 18 and 90 years of age took part from 20 to 25 US areas. The origin of this receptor is a woman between 18 and 29 years old who had recovered from COVID-19. Material: PBMCs or T cells enriched from blood (not recorded which).

Here the CDR3 reads CAGQRTFQETQYF. In DNA, the CDR3 is TGTGCCGGGCAGAGAACTTTCCAAGAGACCCAGTACTTC. The V gene is TRBV2, the J gene TRBJ2-5; D gene unclear. From germline, CDR1 is SNHLY and CDR2 FYNNEI. V lost 11 bases and J 1 base, leaving 14 bases between the germline ends. The length of the CDR3 is 13 residues.